The sample holds many counts of the clone carrying this T cell receptor beta chain. The antigen is unknown. Researchers tagged individual cDNA molecules with unique molecular identifiers. TCRdb reprocessed the 5' RACE reads via MiXCR and lists one record per CDR3 protein. The sample has 30,000 to 40,000 distinct CDR3 sequences; 4.5% to 5.5% are singletons. This sample is part of a study of early T cells in non-severe SARS-CoV-2 infection. Overall study findings and caveats: Anti-spike CD8 specificities were favored by VDJdb matching, whose results missed private and CD4 specificities.

V was pared by 3 bases and J by 2 bases, with 10 bases between. CDR3 size: 14 residues. The sequenced material came from whole blood. The chain uses TRBV12-3 or TRBV12-4 and TRBJ2-5; TRBD1 might be the D (6 bases). The receptor comes from an adult who was a healthcare worker with PCR-confirmed SARS-CoV-2 infection or an uninfected control (not recorded which). The CDR3 loop reads CASSFGTGQETQYF. CDR3 DNA: TGTGCCAGCAGTTTCGGTACAGGGCAAGAGACCCAGTACTTC.